The T cell receptor beta chain under discussion was sequenced for a study of T cell responses to AZD1222 COVID-19 vaccine. Study results and limitations: The study identified only five to seven AZD1222 recipients as seropositive at baseline. Epitopes outside B.1.351 and B.1.1.7 mutated regions reportedly drew nearly half of spike TCRs.

Assay used: immunoSEQ multiplex PCR; TCRdb lists only in-frame clones, some missing. Among tens of thousands of clones listed, around 91% were seen once. To note about this clone: Its matching antigen is unknown.

Germline values: CDR1 LNHDA, CDR2 SQIVND (reference sequence). V shed 0 bases and J shed 5 bases, with 10 bases lying between them. The CDR3 covers 14 residues. The sequencing here drew on peripheral blood, taken 28 days after the second AZD1222 dose. The gene calls are TRBV19 and TRBJ1-1; D call uncertain. The receptor's source is an adult who received the AZD1222 COVID-19 vaccine. The CDR3 sequence: CASSIDAGSTEAFF. The DNA for the CDR3 is TGTGCCAGTAGTATAGATGCAGGATCGACTGAAGCTTTCTTT.